These 9 T cell receptor beta chains came from one sample sequenced in a study of T-cell reconstitution after alpha-beta-depleted transplantation in children. For TCRbeta, the library was prepared with unique molecular identifiers. TCRdb independently ran MiXCR on the PCR reads; one entry per CDR3 protein. The sample has fewer than 1 million distinct CDR3 sequences; 15% to 20% are singletons. The material sequenced was PBMCs, mostly from graft donor cells, taken 360 days after TCRalphabeta/CD19-depleted stem cell transplant. These receptors were taken from a male patient younger than 18 who had a stem cell transplant for acute lymphoblastic leukemia, so the T cells may come from the graft donor.

The V and J genes are TRBV25-1 and TRBJ2-2, with 7 positions matching TRBD1. J lost 0 bases, V lost 3 bases, and 4 bases had no gene match. The CDR3 loop spans 16 amino acids. Germline lookup yields CDR1 MGHDK and CDR2 SYGVNS. The CDR3 reads CASSDDRAANTGELFF. The CDR3 region has the DNA TGTGCCAGCAGTGATGACAGGGCGGCGAACACCGGGGAGCTGTTTTTT.

The chain is built from TRBV6-4 and TRBJ1-6; no definite D call. The CDR3 runs 15 residues. V lost 3 bases and J 7 bases, leaving 13 bases between the germline ends. Germline CDR1 and CDR2: MRHNA and SNTAGT. CDR3 sequence reads: CASSEGHRKNSPLHF. The CDR3 nucleotides read TGTGCCAGCAGTGAAGGTCACCGGAAGAATTCACCCCTCCACTTT.

In this sample, this clonotype turned up once. The chain links TRBV12-3 or TRBV12-4 to TRBJ2-7, with 7 bases lining up with TRBD2. This CDR3 has 14 residues. Unmatched junction bases numbered 10, after V lost 4 bases and J lost 7 bases. The CDR3 DNA sequence: TGTGCCAGCAGTTGGATGGGAGGGCCCCAGGAGCAGTACTTC. Protein product: CASSWMGGPQEQYF.

The V gene is TRBV24-1, the J gene TRBJ2-1; a possible D gene is TRBD2 (6 bases). V lost 4 bases and J lost 5, with 20 bases in between. Per the germline V gene, CDR1 is KGHDR and CDR2 is SFDVKD. The CDR3 sequence is 17 residues long. This CDR3 is CATSDFLPSDPNNEQFF. The DNA of the CDR3 is TGTGCCACCAGTGACTTCCTCCCTAGCGACCCGAACAATGAGCAGTTCTTC.

This clonotype has at least ten counts. J is TRBJ1-4 and V is TRBV5-4; D is undetermined. The V and J ends lost 0 bases and 0 bases respectively, with 6 bases between them. Germline V gene lookup returns CDR1 SGHNT and CDR2 YYREEE (reference sequence). This CDR3 spans 15 amino acids. The CDR3 region is CASSLGTATNEKLFF. DNA of the CDR3: TGTGCCAGCAGCTTGGGGACGGCAACTAATGAAAAACTGTTTTTT.

This clonotype turned up a few times. The V gene is TRBV4-1, the J gene TRBJ1-4; 8 nucleotides agree with TRBD1. The ends lost 1 base at V and 8 bases at J; junction bases unmatched: 0. The CDR3 is 13 amino acids. Germline V gene lookup returns CDR1 MGHRA and CDR2 YSYEKL. Written as DNA, the CDR3 is TGCGCCAGCAGCCAAGGGACAGGGGAAAAACTGTTTTTT. This encodes CASSQGTGEKLFF.

This clonotype was counted only a few times. This chain uses TRBV9 with TRBJ2-7; the match to TRBD1 covers 7 bases. The CDR3 totals 15 residues. Trimming at V came to 3 bases and at J to 0 bases, leaving 6 bases not matched to a gene. Germline CDR1 reads SGDLS; CDR2 reads YYNGEE. The CDR3 sequence is CASSDPGTDSYEQYF. The CDR3 DNA follows: TGTGCCAGCAGCGACCCTGGGACAGACTCCTACGAGCAGTACTTC.

This clonotype occurred a few times. V gene TRBV29-1 combines with J gene TRBJ1-2; a possible D gene is TRBD1 (5 bases). Between the trimmed V and J ends, which lost 7 bases and 1 base, there was a span of 16 bases. CDR3 length: 14 residues. Germline V gene data show CDR1 as SQVTM and CDR2 as ANQGSEA. The chain's CDR3 is CSARGGGDNYGYTF. The CDR3 DNA reads as TGCAGCGCAAGAGGCGGGGGGGATAACTATGGCTACACCTTC.

The V and J genes are TRBV29-1 and TRBJ1-1; tentatively, D is TRBD1 (5 bases). Trimming took 4 bases from V and 4 from J, leaving 16 bases between them. The CDR3 extends over 14 amino acids. Germline V gene lookup returns CDR1 SQVTM and CDR2 ANQGSEA. CDR3 nucleotide sequence: TGCAGCGTTGGTCCAGGACTGGGACGCACTGAAGCTTTCTTT. It encodes CSVGPGLGRTEAFF.